This T cell receptor beta chain is drawn from a study of control samples from healthy donors and cancer patients. Looked up from germline, CDR1 is MNHNY and CDR2 is SVGAGI (reference sequence). Trimming removed 4 bases at V and 1 base at J, with 14 bases between. The length of the CDR3 is 16 residues. Profiling relied on immunoSEQ multiplex PCR, and the TCRdb table lists in-frame clones only, not all of them. Of over 65,000 clones listed, less than 95% are singletons. The J gene is TRBJ1-5, the V gene TRBV6-6; D perhaps matches TRBD1 (5 bases). The clonotype originates from a woman aged 40-49 years in good health. The source material was blood. DNA for the CDR3: TGTGCCAGCAGTTTCGAGGGGCTGGGCAGCAATCAGCCCCAGCATTTT. Translated: CASSFEGLGSNQPQHF.